The 17 T cell receptor beta chains below all came from one sample that was sequenced in a study of T cells after yellow fever vaccination. TCRdb re-called the 5' RACE reads with MiXCR, one entry per CDR3 protein. The table records roughly 120,000 distinct CDR3 sequences, about 7.8% of them present only once. The source was CD4+ T cells sorted from PBMCs, collected roughly 47 days after the first yellow fever vaccination. Receptor source: a man aged 18 to 30 who received the YFV17D yellow fever vaccine.

This clonotype was seen ten or more times. The rearrangement links TRBV4-3 to TRBJ2-5, with 8 bases matching TRBD1. CDR3 size: 15 residues. The V and J ends lost 3 bases and 4 bases, in that order; junction bases with no gene match: 7. The V gene's germline CDR1 is LGHNA and CDR2 YSLEER. This CDR3 is CASSQSTGERETQYF. The CDR3 DNA is TGCGCCAGCAGCCAGTCGACAGGGGAGCGAGAGACCCAGTACTTC.

This clonotype was seen many times. The chain couples TRBV9 to TRBJ2-1; maybe TRBD1 (6 bases). Germline V lookup: CDR1 SGDLS, CDR2 YYNGEE. V shed 2 bases and J shed 7 bases, with 13 bases lying between them. This CDR3 has 14 amino acids. CDR3 nucleotide sequence: TGTGCCAGCAGCGTGGTTCAGGGGAGTAATGAGCAGTTCTTC. This gives the protein CASSVVQGSNEQFF. Full variable domain (outside the CDR3, taken from reference TRBV9 and TRBJ2-1): DSGVTQTPKHLITATGQRVTLRCSPRSGDLSVYWYQQSLDQGLQFLIQYYNGEERAKGNILERFSAQQFPDLHSELNLSSLELGDSALYFCASSVVQGSNEQFFGPGTRLTVL.

Ten or more counts support this clonotype. The chain carries TRBV12-3 or TRBV12-4 and TRBJ1-5; D gene ambiguous. This CDR3 region has 13 residues. V was cut by 7 bases and J by 1 base, with 8 bases left in between. CDR3 coding DNA: TGTGCCAGCACCCCGAGCAGCAATCAGCCCCAGCATTTT. It is translated as CASTPSSNQPQHF.

Worth noting for this clonotype: Possible read error: a much larger clone is one base away. The chain couples TRBV5-1 to TRBJ2-6; D uncertain. The V end was cut by 7 bases, the J end by 8 bases, with 7 bases between. Germline CDR1 reads SGHRS; CDR2 reads YFSETQ. The CDR3 loop spans 11 amino acids. The CDR3, as DNA: TGCGCCAGCTCTGCATCCAACGTCCTGACTTTC. As protein: CASSASNVLTF.

V is TRBV5-6 and J is TRBJ1-3, with D tentatively TRBD1 (6 bases). The CDR3 totals 17 residues. Trimming stripped 3 bases from V and 4 bases from J, with 20 bases between. CDR1 is SGHDT, CDR2 YYEEEE, per germline. The CDR3 DNA is TGTGCCAGCAGCTGGACGAGCAGGGGCTTTGCAGGAAACACCATATATTTT. This codes for CASSWTSRGFAGNTIYF.

This clonotype has a count of ten or more. A read error may account for a junction end that differs from germline. The chain has TRBV6-1 and TRBJ2-4; D might be TRBD2 (7 bases). CDR3 length: 15 amino acids. Per germline, CDR1 MNHNS and CDR2 SASEGT. CDR3 sequence (DNA): TGCGCCCTAGGGGGGGGCTGGCTCCTGGGGAACATTCAGTACTTC. Translation gives CALGGGWLLGNIQYF.

This clonotype was observed a handful of times. With a much larger clone just one base away, this may be a read error. CDR3 region: CASSLETQETQYF. The CDR3 bases are TGCGCCAGCAGCTTGGAGACCCAAGAGACCCAGTACTTC. The gene calls are TRBV5-1 and TRBJ2-5; D is uncertain. CDR3 length equals 13 residues. V lost 0 bases and J 1 base, leaving 4 bases between the germline ends. Looked up from germline, CDR1 is SGHRS and CDR2 is YFSETQ.

This clonotype appeared many times. The chain couples TRBV5-1 to TRBJ1-2, with 7 bases matching TRBD1. Germline CDR1 and CDR2: SGHRS and YFSETQ. CDR3 length equals 16 residues. J was trimmed by 2 bases and V by 0 bases; bases with no gene match: 7. CDR3 nucleotides: TGCGCCAGCAGCTTGGCGACCGGGACAGCAAACTATGGCTACACCTTC. Encoded protein: CASSLATGTANYGYTF. The full variable domain, with the rest looked up from reference TRBV5-1 and TRBJ1-2, is KAGVTQTPRYLIKTRGQQVTLSCSPISGHRSVSWYQQTPGQGLQFLFEYFSETQRNKGNFPGRFSGRQFSNSRSEMNVSTLELGDSALYLCASSLATGTANYGYTFGSGTRLTVV.

This clonotype was counted many times. J is TRBJ2-4 and V is TRBV20-1; D is uncertain. The CDR3 runs to 14 residues. CDR1 and CDR2 (germline): DFQATT, SNEGSKA (reference sequence). The V gene lost 6 bases and the J gene lost 0 bases, with 12 bases spanning the gap. The CDR3 region is CSAMTGLAKNIQYF. CDR3 DNA: TGCAGTGCGATGACTGGTCTAGCCAAAAACATTCAGTACTTC.

This clonotype was picked up many times. The V and J genes are TRBV28 and TRBJ1-1; 11 bases fit TRBD1. Germline CDR1 MDHEN, CDR2 SYDVKM. The CDR3 extends over 17 amino acids. The V gene end was trimmed by 8 bases and the J gene end by 5 bases; junction bases not matched to a gene: 16. The CDR3 DNA reads as TGTGCCAGCCGAGTTACCGGGACAGGGGGACTTTCAACTGAAGCTTTCTTT. This sequence encodes CASRVTGTGGLSTEAFF.

This clonotype has a count of ten or more. The chain combines TRBV7-6 with TRBJ1-5; D not certain. The germline CDR1 and CDR2 sequences are SGHVS and FNYEAQ. Trimming pared 5 bases from V and 5 bases from J, leaving 13 bases between. The CDR3 is 14 residues long. Here the CDR3 DNA reads TGTGCCAGCAGCCCACGAACAGCGGATCAGCCCCAGCATTTT. Residues: CASSPRTADQPQHF.

The sample holds a few counts of this clonotype. The chain links TRBV4-3 to TRBJ1-5; possible D gene TRBD1, 5 bases. This CDR3 contains 17 residues. Germline V gene data show CDR1 as LGHNA and CDR2 as YSLEER. V lost 0 bases and J lost 2, with 14 bases in between. CDR3 sequence: CASSQESQGAGNQPQHF. The CDR3, as DNA: TGCGCCAGCAGCCAAGAGAGTCAGGGAGCGGGCAATCAGCCCCAGCATTTT.

The table lists this clonotype with many counts. The chain couples TRBV7-2 to TRBJ2-5; D is uncertain. In germline, CDR1 is SGHTA, CDR2 FQGNSA. The CDR3 consists of 13 residues. The germline V and J ends were trimmed by 1 base and 3 bases, with 6 bases remaining between them. The chain's CDR3 is CASSLGAEETQYF. CDR3 bases: TGTGCCAGCAGCTTAGGGGCCGAAGAGACCCAGTACTTC.

This clonotype was found many times. This chain joins TRBV4-3 and TRBJ1-6; D gene unclear. The V gene's germline CDR1 is LGHNA and CDR2 YSLEER. V was trimmed by 0 bases and J by 6 bases, leaving 3 bases between them. The CDR3 has 13 residues. The DNA of the CDR3 is TGCGCCAGCAGCCAAGAGGGTAATTCACCCCTCCACTTT. Its protein product is CASSQEGNSPLHF.

This clonotype was counted only a few times. The chain combines TRBV9 with TRBJ1-2, with 7 bases lining up with TRBD1. The CDR3 sequence is 13 residues long. Germline V gene lookup returns CDR1 SGDLS and CDR2 YYNGEE. After removal of 4 bases from V and 4 bases from J, the junction contained 4 bases not matched to a gene. The CDR3: CASSMDRIYGYTF. The DNA of the CDR3 is TGTGCCAGCAGCATGGACAGGATCTATGGCTACACCTTC.

This clonotype turned up a few times. The J gene is TRBJ1-4, the V gene TRBV9; 7 bases fit TRBD1. The CDR3 sequence is 16 residues long. The V gene end was trimmed by 4 bases and the J gene end by 1 base; junction bases not matched to a gene: 7. The germline V gene encodes CDR1 SGDLS and CDR2 YYNGEE. The DNA for the CDR3 is TGTGCCAGCAGCCCACGACAGGGCATAACTAATGAAAAACTGTTTTTT. Translating it yields CASSPRQGITNEKLFF.

This clonotype was found many times. It is unclear where the CDR3 begins or ends on the DNA, so no DNA is shown, and the CDR3 is as TCRdb lists it. The CDR3 sequence: CASSFGPGTGAYTF. This chain links TRBV5-5 with TRBJ1-2; TRBD1, the table's D call, was not compared with the DNA. Germline assignment: CDR1 SGHKS and CDR2 YYEKEE (reference sequence). The CDR3 region is 14 residues in length, termini included.